Listed below are T cell receptor beta chains from one sample, sequenced in a study of cytomegalovirus exposure and HLA in healthy donors. Method: immunoSEQ multiplex PCR; TCRdb's copy keeps in-frame clones and lacks some. The sample has around 150,000 clones; 70% to 90% are singletons. The source material was PBMCs. The receptors shown here come from a young man in good health and CMV-seropositive. CDR3s leave out the opening cysteine and the closing phenylalanine or tryptophan.

>TRBV15|TRBJ1-6
ATSRTGESNSPLH
>TRBV27|TRBJ2-3
ASRLTGETDTQY
>TRBV6-4|TRBJ2-3
ASSRRADFTDTQY
>TRBV7-9|TRBJ1-2
ASSPTGIYGYT
>TRBV5-8|TRBJ1-2
ASSVLYGYT
>TRBV29-1|TRBJ1-5
SVEARATGLNQPQH
>TRBV2|TRBJ1-4
ASRGTGGNEKLF
>TRBV30|TRBJ2-3
AWGTGSDTQY
>TRBV6-5|TRBJ1-2
ASSYSRGGDGYT
>TRBV29-1|TRBJ2-5
SVLPPSGGLGETQY
>TRBV7-8|TRBJ2-4
ASSPTNGGAKNIQY
>TRBV18|TRBJ2-1
ASSGASGGSYNEQF
>TRBV30|TRBJ2-4
AWSVLASSADIQY
>TRBV5-1|TRBJ2-7
ASSLENFGTQPREQY
>TRBV5-4|TRBJ1-1
ASSLQLSSEAF
>TRBV29-1|TRBJ2-7
SVGRERMGGQY
>TRBV30|TRBJ1-2
ARTGGNYGYT
>TRBV11-2|TRBJ2-5
ASSLAAGWQETQY
>TRBV5-6|TRBJ1-1
ASSPIPGQFPPNTEAF
>TRBV28|NA
ASSNIPGTGPYEQY
>TRBV5-6|TRBJ2-3
ASSWTSGGGADTQY
>TRBV9|TRBJ2-1
ASSVVATGFNEQF